Given below is one T cell receptor beta chain in context. Its target is unknown. The CDR3 loop spans 17 amino acids. Germline V gives CDR1 SGHDT, CDR2 YYEEEE. V lost 7 bases and J lost 2, with 24 bases in between. Generated by immunoSEQ multiplex PCR, the TCRdb table keeps only in-frame clones and is missing some. The sample has some 110,000 clones; 82% are singletons. The data were obtained in a study of T cell responses to AZD1222 COVID-19 vaccine. Whole-study results and caveats: Spike-specific TCR breadth and depth rose after two AZD1222 doses. Spike regions recognized by vaccine-associated CD4 TCRs spanned the protein, led by 160-218 and 743-854.

Here the sequenced sample was peripheral blood, taken on day 0 of AZD1222 vaccination. This chain connects TRBV5-6 to TRBJ1-1; a possible D gene is TRBD1 (5 bases). The receptor was isolated from an adult in good health. CDR3 in amino acids: CASYGARGFRGNTEAFF. The CDR3 nucleotides are TGTGCCAGCTATGGTGCCCGGGGCTTTCGTGGAAACACTGAAGCTTTCTTT.